These 4 T cell receptor beta chains came from one sample sequenced in a study of Ad26.COV2.S vaccination and SARS-CoV-2 variants. Treatment in this sample: roughly 18 received Ad26.COV2.S at low or high dose, single or two shots; about 5 received placebo; per-sample allocation not given. Sampling occurred on day 63 after the first vaccine or placebo injection. This table comes from immunoSEQ multiplex PCR, and its TCRdb copy is limited to in-frame clones, with some not included. Of around 450,000 clones listed, around 89% are singletons. Sequencing used peripheral blood, obtained in a trial of Ad26.COV2.S vaccine versus placebo. These receptors were obtained from a person aged 18-65 years who received the Ad26.COV2.S COVID-19 vaccine or a placebo.

This chain connects TRBV2 to TRBJ2-2; D unresolved. The CDR3 covers 14 residues. Trimming shortened V by 7 bases and J by 1 base, and 10 bases separated the two germline ends. Per germline, CDR1 SNHLY and CDR2 FYNNEI. CDR3 DNA: TGTGCCAGCAAGGGTGCAGGGAACACCGGGGAGCTGTTTTTT. Amino acids: CASKGAGNTGELFF.

The chain couples TRBV19 to TRBJ2-2; TRBD1 matches at 9 bases. Per germline, CDR1 LNHDA and CDR2 SQIVND (reference sequence). Trimming at V came to 10 bases and at J to 3 bases, leaving 6 bases not matched to a gene. This CDR3 has 14 residues. The DNA for the CDR3 is TGTGCCACCAGGGGACAGGGAGACACCGGGGAGCTGTTTTTT. Translation gives CATRGQGDTGELFF.

The chain carries TRBV19 and TRBJ2-2; TRBD2 matches 7 bases. Germline CDR1 reads LNHDA; CDR2 reads SQIVND (reference sequence). V shed 9 bases, J shed 6 bases, and the junction held 16 bases outside the gene matches. The CDR3 spans 16 residues. CDR3 sequence (DNA): TGTGCCAGCACACAGTATGGCGGGAGTAGTTCCGGGGAGCTGTTTTTT. This codes for CASTQYGGSSSGELFF. The complete variable domain, with remaining parts taken from reference TRBV19 and TRBJ2-2, reads DGGITQSPKYLFRKEGQNVTLSCEQNLNHDAMYWYRQDPGQGLRLIYYSQIVNDFQKGDIAEGYSVSREKKESFPLTVTSAQKNPTAFYLCASTQYGGSSSGELFFGEGSRLTVL.

This clone showed up just a few times. V and J are TRBV5-5 and TRBJ2-7; D is unclear. Germline CDR1 and CDR2: SGHKS and YYEKEE (reference sequence). This CDR3 is built from 15 residues. The ends were cut back, 0 bases at V and 0 bases at J, with 10 bases in the middle. For the CDR3, the DNA is TGTGCCAGCAGCTTGGGGGCCCTACTCTCCTACGAGCAGTACTTC. It is translated as CASSLGALLSYEQYF.